These 18 T cell receptor beta chains originate from one sample sequenced in a study of blood T cell repertoires in COVID-19. The assay was immunoSEQ multiplex PCR, and TCRdb's table has in-frame clones only and misses some. The profile covers around 69,000 clones, with about 88% appearing a single time and 4% to 5% taken by the ten largest. Sequences were obtained from peripheral blood. The receptor set was obtained from a woman between 50 and 59 years old with active COVID-19.

The V call is TRBV25-1, the J call TRBJ2-1, with D possibly matching TRBD2 (6 bases). The CDR3 has 13 residues. Trimming cost V 6 bases and J 6 bases, with 12 bases left between them. The germline V gene has CDR1 MGHDK and CDR2 SYGVNS. Here the CDR3 reads CASSLLGGNEQFF. CDR3 bases: TGTGCCAGCAGCTTGCTGGGGGGCAATGAGCAGTTCTTC.

This clone was counted a single time. The chain joins TRBV6-5 to TRBJ2-2; D is uncertain. Germline CDR1 MNHEY, CDR2 SVGAGI. The V and J ends lost 2 bases and 2 bases respectively, with 6 bases between them. CDR3 length: 14 amino acids. The CDR3 region has the DNA TGTGCCAGCAGTTACCCCTCCAACACCGGGGAGCTGTTTTTT. Residues: CASSYPSNTGELFF.

The chain joins TRBV10-2 to TRBJ2-2, with 7 nucleotides matching TRBD2. The germline V gene has CDR1 WSHSY and CDR2 SAAADI. The trim removed 1 base at V and 3 bases at J, leaving 5 bases unmatched. The CDR3 is made up of 16 amino acids. CDR3 sequence: CASSEWRAGDTGELFF. DNA for the CDR3: TGCGCCAGCAGTGAGTGGCGGGCGGGGGACACCGGGGAGCTGTTTTTT.

The V gene is TRBV28, the J gene TRBJ2-1, with D unclear. Germline V lookup: CDR1 MDHEN, CDR2 SYDVKM. This CDR3 has 14 amino acids. The V end lost 7 bases, the J end lost 0 bases, and 10 bases lay between the germline ends. The CDR3 DNA reads TGTGCCAGCACTCGCGCGAGCTCCTACAATGAGCAGTTCTTC. It encodes CASTRASSYNEQFF.

V is TRBV18 and J is TRBJ1-1; TRBD1 might be the D (6 bases). This CDR3 has 15 residues. V lost 2 bases, J lost 0 bases, and 10 bases lay in between. Germline values: CDR1 KGHSH, CDR2 LQKENI. The CDR3 region is CASSPTGGLNTEAFF. DNA of the CDR3: TGTGCCAGCTCACCAACGGGGGGGCTGAACACTGAAGCTTTCTTT.

In this sample, this clone turned up once. This chain links TRBV19 with TRBJ1-5; no clear D. Germline V gene sequence: CDR1 LNHDA, CDR2 SQIVND (reference sequence). V was pared by 4 bases and J by 3 bases, with 10 bases between. CDR3 length: 14 amino acids. For the CDR3, the DNA is TGTGCCAGTAGTACAGCGGGCCTCAATCAGCCCCAGCATTTT. It is translated as CASSTAGLNQPQHF.

The CDR3 coding sequence is TGTGCCAGCAGCACGCGACAGGACCAAGAGACCCAGTACTTC. Amino acids: CASSTRQDQETQYF. V gene TRBV9 combines with J gene TRBJ2-5; possibly TRBD1 for D (6 bases). The ends were cut back, 4 bases at V and 0 bases at J, with 10 bases in the middle. The CDR3 consists of 14 residues. CDR1 is SGDLS and CDR2 is YYNGEE in the germline V gene. The full variable domain, in which reference TRBV9 and TRBJ2-5 provide the parts outside the CDR3, is DSGVTQTPKHLITATGQRVTLRCSPRSGDLSVYWYQQSLDQGLQFLIQYYNGEERAKGNILERFSAQQFPDLHSELNLSSLELGDSALYFCASSTRQDQETQYFGPGTRLLVL.

CDR3 coding DNA: TGTGCCAGCAGTCACACAGGAGACCCTGGAAACACCATATATTTT. It translates to CASSHTGDPGNTIYF. The chain has TRBV7-9 and TRBJ1-3; weak D call: TRBD1 (5 bases). The V end lost 6 bases, the J end lost 2 bases, and 14 bases lay between the germline ends. This CDR3 has 15 residues. From germline, CDR1 is SEHNR and CDR2 FQNEAQ (reference sequence). Using reference TRBV7-9 and TRBJ1-3 for the parts outside the CDR3, the full variable domain is DTGVSQNPRHKITKRGQNVTFRCDPISEHNRLYWYRQTLGQGPEFLTYFQNEAQLEKSRLLSDRFSAERPKGSFSTLEIQRTEQGDSAMYLCASSHTGDPGNTIYFGEGSWLTVV.

The chain couples TRBV28 to TRBJ1-1, with 7 bases aligning to TRBD1. From germline, CDR1 is MDHEN and CDR2 SYDVKM. The CDR3 has 15 amino acids. Trimming took 2 bases from V and 5 from J; bases not matched to a gene: 8. In nucleotides, the CDR3 is TGTGCCAGCAGTTTAGAAAAGGGGGCGAGAACTGAAGCTTTCTTT. Protein: CASSLEKGARTEAFF.

The chain employs TRBV11-2 and TRBJ1-6; D gene unclear. Germline-derived CDR1 and CDR2 are SGHAT and FQNNGV. There are 14 residues in the CDR3. V was cut by 7 bases and J by 1 base, with 8 bases left in between. The DNA for the CDR3 is TGTGCCAGCACCCCGGGGTCCTATAATTCACCCCTCCACTTT. Amino acids: CASTPGSYNSPLHF.

V is TRBV11-2 and J is TRBJ1-1; D is possibly TRBD1 (5 bases). This CDR3 is 15 amino acids long. Germline lookup yields CDR1 SGHAT and CDR2 FQNNGV. V was shortened by 5 bases and J by 4 bases, with 17 bases between the two germline ends. CDR3 loop: CASSRGGTVGTEAFF. The CDR3 DNA reads TGTGCCAGCAGCCGGGGAGGGACTGTGGGCACTGAAGCTTTCTTT.

The V and J genes are TRBV7-3 and TRBJ2-3; the D gene is possibly TRBD1 (6 bases). Trimming shortened V by 8 bases and J by 0 bases, and 15 bases separated the two germline ends. The V gene's germline CDR1 is SGHTA and CDR2 FQGTGA. The CDR3 runs 15 residues. CDR3 DNA: TGTGCCAGCCGCAAGACAGGCAGTAGCACAGATACGCAGTATTTT. It encodes CASRKTGSSTDTQYF.

This clone was found once. This chain links TRBV5-5 with TRBJ1-5, with a tentative D call TRBD1 (6 bases). The CDR3 extends over 15 amino acids. Germline V gene data show CDR1 as SGHKS and CDR2 as YYEKEE (reference sequence). The V gene lost 0 bases and the J gene lost 7 bases, with 14 bases spanning the gap. This CDR3 reads CASSLDTGSYQPQHF. The DNA for the CDR3 is TGTGCCAGCAGCTTGGATACAGGGTCTTACCAGCCCCAGCATTTT.

This chain links TRBV5-5 with TRBJ2-6; the match to TRBD2 covers 13 bases. The V gene end was trimmed by 4 bases and the J gene end by 0 bases; junction bases not matched to a gene: 4. The CDR3 contains 18 residues. CDR1 and CDR2 (germline): SGHKS, YYEKEE (reference sequence). The CDR3 DNA sequence: TGTGCCAGCAGCGGGACTAGCGGGGCTCTCTCTGGGGCCAACGTCCTGACTTTC. Translated: CASSGTSGALSGANVLTF. The full variable domain, its missing parts supplied by reference TRBV5-5 and TRBJ2-6, is DAGVTQSPTHLIKTRGQQVTLRCSPISGHKSVSWYQQVLGQGPQFIFQYYEKEERGRGNFPDRFSARQFPNYSSELNVNALLLGDSALYLCASSGTSGALSGANVLTFGAGSRLTVL.

The rearrangement uses TRBV5-1 and TRBJ2-5, with TRBD2 identical over 7 bases. This CDR3 region has 13 residues. Germline trimming cut 9 bases from V and 4 bases from J; bases unmatched to any gene: 9. Germline CDR1 and CDR2: SGHRS and YFSETQ. CDR3 in DNA: TGCGCCACCGGGTGGACGGGGGGAGAGACCCAGTACTTC. Encoded protein: CATGWTGGETQYF.

The V and J genes are TRBV18 and TRBJ1-5; TRBD1 matches 11 bases. Germline CDR1 reads KGHSH; CDR2 reads LQKENI. V was clipped by 4 bases and J by 5 bases; unmatched bases: 7. The CDR3 sequence is 16 residues long. DNA of the CDR3: TGTGCCAGCTCACTGGACAGGGGGCGGGGGGATCAGCCCCAGCATTTT. This sequence encodes CASSLDRGRGDQPQHF.

The rearrangement links TRBV19 to TRBJ2-7, with 9 bases lining up with TRBD1. V trimming: 6 bases; J trimming: 2 bases; junction bases outside the gene matches: 8. CDR3 length: 15 residues. Germline assignment: CDR1 LNHDA and CDR2 SQIVND (reference sequence). CDR3: CASSEGQGFPYEQYF. The CDR3 coding sequence is TGTGCCAGTAGCGAGGGACAGGGATTTCCCTACGAGCAGTACTTC.

V gene TRBV7-3 combines with J gene TRBJ2-3; a weak D match, TRBD2 (5 bases). The germline V gene encodes CDR1 SGHTA and CDR2 FQGTGA. The length of the CDR3 is 14 residues. V gave up 5 bases and J gave up 3 bases, with 12 bases separating them. The CDR3 nucleotides are TGTGCCAGCAGCCTAAGATCGGGGACAGATACGCAGTATTTT. It specifies CASSLRSGTDTQYF.